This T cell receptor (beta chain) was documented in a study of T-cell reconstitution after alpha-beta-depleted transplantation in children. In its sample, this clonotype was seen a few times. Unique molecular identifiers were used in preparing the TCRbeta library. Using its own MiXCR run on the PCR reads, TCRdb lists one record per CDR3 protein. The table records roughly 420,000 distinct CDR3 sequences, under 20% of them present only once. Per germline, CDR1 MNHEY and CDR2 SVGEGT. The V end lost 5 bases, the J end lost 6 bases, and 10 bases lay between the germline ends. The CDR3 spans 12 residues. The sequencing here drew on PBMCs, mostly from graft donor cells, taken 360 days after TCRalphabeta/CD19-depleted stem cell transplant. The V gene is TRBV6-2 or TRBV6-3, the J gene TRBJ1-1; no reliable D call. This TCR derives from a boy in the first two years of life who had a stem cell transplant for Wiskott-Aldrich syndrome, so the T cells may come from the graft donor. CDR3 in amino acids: CASSPGGSEAFF. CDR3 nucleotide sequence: TGTGCCAGCAGTCCTGGAGGCTCTGAAGCTTTCTTT.